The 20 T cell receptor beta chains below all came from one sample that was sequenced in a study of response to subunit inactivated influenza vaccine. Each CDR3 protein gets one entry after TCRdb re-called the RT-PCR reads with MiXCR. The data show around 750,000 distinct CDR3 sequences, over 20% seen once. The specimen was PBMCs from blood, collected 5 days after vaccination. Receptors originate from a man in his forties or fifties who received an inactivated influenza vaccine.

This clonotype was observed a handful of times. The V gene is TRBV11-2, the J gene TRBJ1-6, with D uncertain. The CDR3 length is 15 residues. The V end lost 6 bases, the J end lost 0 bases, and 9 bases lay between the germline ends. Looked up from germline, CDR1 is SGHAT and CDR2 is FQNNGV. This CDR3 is CASRGVSSYNSPLHF. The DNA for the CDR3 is TGTGCCAGCAGGGGCGTTAGCTCCTATAATTCACCCCTCCACTTT.

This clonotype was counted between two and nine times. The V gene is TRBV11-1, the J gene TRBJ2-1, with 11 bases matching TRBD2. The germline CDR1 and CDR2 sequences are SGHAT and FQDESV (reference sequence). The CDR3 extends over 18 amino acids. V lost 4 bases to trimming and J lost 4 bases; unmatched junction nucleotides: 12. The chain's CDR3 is CASSSLPPSGGQYNEQFF. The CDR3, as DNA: TGTGCCAGCAGCTCACTTCCCCCTAGCGGGGGGCAATACAATGAGCAGTTCTTC.

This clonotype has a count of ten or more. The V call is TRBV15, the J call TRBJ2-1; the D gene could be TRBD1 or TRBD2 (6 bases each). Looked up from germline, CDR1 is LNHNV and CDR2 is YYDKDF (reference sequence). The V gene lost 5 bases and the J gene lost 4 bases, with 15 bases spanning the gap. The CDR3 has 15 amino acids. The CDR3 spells CATSEGGVAYNEQFF. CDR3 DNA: TGTGCCACCAGCGAGGGGGGAGTCGCTTACAATGAGCAGTTCTTC.

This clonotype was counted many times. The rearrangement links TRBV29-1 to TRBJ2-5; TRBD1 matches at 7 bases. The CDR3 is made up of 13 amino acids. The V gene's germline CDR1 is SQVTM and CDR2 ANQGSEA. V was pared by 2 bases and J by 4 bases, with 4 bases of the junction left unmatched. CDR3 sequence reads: CSVEKGAGETQYF. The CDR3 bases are TGCAGCGTTGAAAAGGGGGCGGGAGAGACCCAGTACTTC.

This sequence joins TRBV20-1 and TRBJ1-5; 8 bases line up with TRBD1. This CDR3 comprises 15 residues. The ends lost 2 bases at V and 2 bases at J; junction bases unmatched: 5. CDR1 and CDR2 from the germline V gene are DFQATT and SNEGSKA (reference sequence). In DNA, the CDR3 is TGCAGTGCTAGATACATGGACAGGGGCAATCAGCCCCAGCATTTT. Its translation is CSARYMDRGNQPQHF.

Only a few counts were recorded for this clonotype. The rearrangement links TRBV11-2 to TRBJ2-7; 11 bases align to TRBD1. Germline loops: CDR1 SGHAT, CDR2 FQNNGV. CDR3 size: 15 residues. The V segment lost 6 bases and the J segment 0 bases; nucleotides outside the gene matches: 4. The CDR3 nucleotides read TGTGCCAGCAGGTCCGGGACAGGGGGCTCCTACGAGCAGTACTTC. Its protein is CASRSGTGGSYEQYF. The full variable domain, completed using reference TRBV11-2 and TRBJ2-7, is EAGVAQSPRYKIIEKRQSVAFWCNPISGHATLYWYQQILGQGPKLLIQFQNNGVVDDSQLPKDRFSAERLKGVDSTLKIQPAKLEDSAVYLCASRSGTGGSYEQYFGPGTRLTVT.

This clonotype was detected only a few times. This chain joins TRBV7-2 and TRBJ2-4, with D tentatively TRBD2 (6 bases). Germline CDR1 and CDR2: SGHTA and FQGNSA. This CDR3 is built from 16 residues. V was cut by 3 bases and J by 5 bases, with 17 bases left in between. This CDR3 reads CASSFRTGGPQNIQYF. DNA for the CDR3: TGTGCCAGCAGCTTCCGAACCGGGGGACCCCAAAACATTCAGTACTTC.

The CDR3 spells CSARDRSHEQYF. The CDR3 coding sequence is TGCAGTGCTAGAGATCGATCCCACGAGCAGTACTTC. The chain carries TRBV20-1 and TRBJ2-7; D call uncertain. V gave up 0 bases and J gave up 5 bases, with 8 bases separating them. Germline V lookup: CDR1 DFQATT, CDR2 SNEGSKA (reference sequence). The CDR3 has 12 amino acids.

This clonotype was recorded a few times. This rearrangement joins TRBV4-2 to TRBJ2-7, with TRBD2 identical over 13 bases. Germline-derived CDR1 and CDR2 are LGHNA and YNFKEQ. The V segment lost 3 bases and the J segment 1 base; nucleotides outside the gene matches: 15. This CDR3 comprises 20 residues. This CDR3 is CASSQATGTSGASRSYEQYF. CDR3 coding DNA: TGTGCCAGCAGCCAGGCAACCGGGACTAGCGGGGCTTCCCGATCCTACGAGCAGTACTTC.

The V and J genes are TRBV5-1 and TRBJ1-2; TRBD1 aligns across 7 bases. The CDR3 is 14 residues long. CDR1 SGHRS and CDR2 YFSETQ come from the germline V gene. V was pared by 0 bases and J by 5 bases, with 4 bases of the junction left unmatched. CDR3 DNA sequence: TGCGCCAGCAGCTTGGCCGGGACAGAGTATGGCTACACCTTC. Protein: CASSLAGTEYGYTF.

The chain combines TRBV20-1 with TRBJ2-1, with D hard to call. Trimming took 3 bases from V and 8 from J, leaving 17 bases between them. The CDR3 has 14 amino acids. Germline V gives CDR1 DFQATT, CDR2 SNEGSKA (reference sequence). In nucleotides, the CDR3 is TGCAGTGCTAGTGTGAGCTCAAGGTTCCATGAGCAGTTCTTC. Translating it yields CSASVSSRFHEQFF.

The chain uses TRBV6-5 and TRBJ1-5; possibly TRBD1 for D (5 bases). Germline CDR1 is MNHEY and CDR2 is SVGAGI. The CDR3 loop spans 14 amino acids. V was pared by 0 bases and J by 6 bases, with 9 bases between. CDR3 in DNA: TGTGCCAGCAGTTACTCGAATGGGGCTCAGCCCCAGCATTTT. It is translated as CASSYSNGAQPQHF.

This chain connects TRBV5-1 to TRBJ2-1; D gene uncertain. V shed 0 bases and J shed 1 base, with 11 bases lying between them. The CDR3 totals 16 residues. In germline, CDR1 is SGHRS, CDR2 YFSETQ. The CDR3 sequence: CASSLGWVGSYNEQFF. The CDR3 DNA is TGCGCCAGCAGCTTGGGCTGGGTAGGTTCCTACAATGAGCAGTTCTTC.

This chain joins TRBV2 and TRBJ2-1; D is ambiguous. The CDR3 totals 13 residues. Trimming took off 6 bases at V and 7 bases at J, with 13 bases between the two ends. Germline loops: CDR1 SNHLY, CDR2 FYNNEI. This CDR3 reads CASSAELRNEQFF. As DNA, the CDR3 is TGTGCCAGCAGCGCTGAATTGAGGAATGAGCAGTTCTTC.

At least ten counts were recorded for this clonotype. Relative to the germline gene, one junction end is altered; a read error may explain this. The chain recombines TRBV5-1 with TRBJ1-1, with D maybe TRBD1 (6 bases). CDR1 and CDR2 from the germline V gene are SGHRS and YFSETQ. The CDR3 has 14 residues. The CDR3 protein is CASSLARGGTEAFF. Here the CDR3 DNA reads TGTGCCAGCAGCTTGGCCCGAGGGGGCACTGAAGCTTTCTTT. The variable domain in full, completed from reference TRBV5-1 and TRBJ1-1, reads KAGVTQTPRYLIKTRGQQVTLSCSPISGHRSVSWYQQTPGQGLQFLFEYFSETQRNKGNFPGRFSGRQFSNSRSEMNVSTLELGDSALYLCASSLARGGTEAFFGQGTRLTVV.

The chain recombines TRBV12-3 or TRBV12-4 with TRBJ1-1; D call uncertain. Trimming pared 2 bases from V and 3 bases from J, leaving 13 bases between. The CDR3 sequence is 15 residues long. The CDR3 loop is CASSLLASWDTEAFF. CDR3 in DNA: TGTGCCAGCAGTTTATTGGCAAGCTGGGACACTGAAGCTTTCTTT.

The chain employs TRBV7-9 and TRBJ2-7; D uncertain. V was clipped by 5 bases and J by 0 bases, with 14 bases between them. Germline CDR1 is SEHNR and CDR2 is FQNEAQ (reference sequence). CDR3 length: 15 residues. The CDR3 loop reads CASSDGPYSSYEQYF. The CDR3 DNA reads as TGTGCCAGCAGCGATGGACCCTACAGCTCCTACGAGCAGTACTTC.

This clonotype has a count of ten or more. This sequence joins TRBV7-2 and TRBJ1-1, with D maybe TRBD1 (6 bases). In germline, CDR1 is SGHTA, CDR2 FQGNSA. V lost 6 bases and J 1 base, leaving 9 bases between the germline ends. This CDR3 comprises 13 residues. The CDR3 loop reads CASSRDTNTEAFF. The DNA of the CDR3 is TGTGCCAGCAGTCGGGACACGAACACTGAAGCTTTCTTT.

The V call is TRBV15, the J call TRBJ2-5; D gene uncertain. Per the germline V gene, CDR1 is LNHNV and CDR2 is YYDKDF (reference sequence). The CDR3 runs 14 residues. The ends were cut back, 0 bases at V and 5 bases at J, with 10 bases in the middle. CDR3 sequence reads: CATSRDVASETQYF. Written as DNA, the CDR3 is TGTGCCACCAGCAGAGATGTGGCTTCCGAGACCCAGTACTTC.

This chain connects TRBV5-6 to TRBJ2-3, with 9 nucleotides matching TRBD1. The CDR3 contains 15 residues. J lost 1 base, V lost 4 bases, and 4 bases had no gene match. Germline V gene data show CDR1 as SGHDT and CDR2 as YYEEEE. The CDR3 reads CASSPNRGRTDTQYF. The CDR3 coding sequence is TGTGCCAGCAGCCCTAACAGGGGGCGCACAGATACGCAGTATTTT.